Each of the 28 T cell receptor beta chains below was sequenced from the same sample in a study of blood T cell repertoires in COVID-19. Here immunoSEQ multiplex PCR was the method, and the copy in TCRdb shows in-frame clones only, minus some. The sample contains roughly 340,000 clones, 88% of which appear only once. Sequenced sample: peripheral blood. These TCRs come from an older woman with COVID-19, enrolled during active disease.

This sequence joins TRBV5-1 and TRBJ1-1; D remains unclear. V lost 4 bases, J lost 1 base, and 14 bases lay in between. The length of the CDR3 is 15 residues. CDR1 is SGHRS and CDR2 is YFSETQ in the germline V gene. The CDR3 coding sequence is TGCGCCAGCAGCCTCACCGCCCCGGGGAACACTGAAGCTTTCTTT. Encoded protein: CASSLTAPGNTEAFF. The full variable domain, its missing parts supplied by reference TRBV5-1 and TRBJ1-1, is KAGVTQTPRYLIKTRGQQVTLSCSPISGHRSVSWYQQTPGQGLQFLFEYFSETQRNKGNFPGRFSGRQFSNSRSEMNVSTLELGDSALYLCASSLTAPGNTEAFFGQGTRLTVV.

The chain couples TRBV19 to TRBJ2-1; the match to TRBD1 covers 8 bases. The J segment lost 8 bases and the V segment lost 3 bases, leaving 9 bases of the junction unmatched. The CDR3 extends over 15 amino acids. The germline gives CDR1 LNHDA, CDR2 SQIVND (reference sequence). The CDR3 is CASSIRFQGADEQFF. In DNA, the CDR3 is TGTGCCAGTAGTATTAGGTTCCAGGGGGCCGATGAGCAGTTCTTC.

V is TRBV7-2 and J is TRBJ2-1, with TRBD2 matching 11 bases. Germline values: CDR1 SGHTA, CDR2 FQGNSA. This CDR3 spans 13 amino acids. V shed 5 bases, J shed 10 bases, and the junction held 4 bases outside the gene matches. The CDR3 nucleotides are TGTGCCAGCAGCCAGTGGACTAGCGGGGAGCAGTTCTTC. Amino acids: CASSQWTSGEQFF.

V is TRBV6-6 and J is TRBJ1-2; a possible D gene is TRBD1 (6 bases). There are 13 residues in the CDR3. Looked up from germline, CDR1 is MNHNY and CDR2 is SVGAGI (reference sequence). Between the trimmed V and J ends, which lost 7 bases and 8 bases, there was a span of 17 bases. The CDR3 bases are TGTGCCAGCACGCTTCAGGGGATGGACGGCTACACCTTC. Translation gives CASTLQGMDGYTF.

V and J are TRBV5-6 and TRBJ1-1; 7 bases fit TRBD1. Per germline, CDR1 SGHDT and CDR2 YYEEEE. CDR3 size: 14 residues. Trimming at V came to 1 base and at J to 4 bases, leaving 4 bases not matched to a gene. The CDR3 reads CASSLQQGRTEAFF. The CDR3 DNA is TGTGCCAGCAGCTTGCAACAGGGGCGCACTGAAGCTTTCTTT.

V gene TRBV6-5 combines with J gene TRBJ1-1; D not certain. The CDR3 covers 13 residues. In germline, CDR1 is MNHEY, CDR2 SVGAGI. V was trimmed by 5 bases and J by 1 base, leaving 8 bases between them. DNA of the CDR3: TGTGCCAGCAGTAGTGAGGGGAACACTGAAGCTTTCTTT. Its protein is CASSSEGNTEAFF.

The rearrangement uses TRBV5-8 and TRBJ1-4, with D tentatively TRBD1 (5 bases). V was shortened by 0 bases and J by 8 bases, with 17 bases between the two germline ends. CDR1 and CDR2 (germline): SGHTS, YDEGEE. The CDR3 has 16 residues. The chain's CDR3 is CASSLARTLSREKLFF. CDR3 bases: TGTGCCAGCAGCTTGGCCCGGACACTTTCAAGGGAAAAACTGTTTTTT.

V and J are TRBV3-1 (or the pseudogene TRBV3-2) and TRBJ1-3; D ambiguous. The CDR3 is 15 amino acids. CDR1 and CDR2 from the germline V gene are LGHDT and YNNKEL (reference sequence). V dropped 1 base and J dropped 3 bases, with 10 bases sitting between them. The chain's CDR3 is CASSQGAQIGNTIYF. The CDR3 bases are TGTGCCAGCAGCCAAGGGGCACAGATTGGAAACACCATATATTTT.

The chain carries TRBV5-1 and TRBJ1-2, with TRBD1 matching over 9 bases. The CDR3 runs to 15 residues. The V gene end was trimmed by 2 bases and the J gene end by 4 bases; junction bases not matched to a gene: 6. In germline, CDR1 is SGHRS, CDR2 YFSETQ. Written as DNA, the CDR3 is TGCGCCAGCAGCTTTGGACAGGGGCAAGGCTATGGCTACACCTTC. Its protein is CASSFGQGQGYGYTF.

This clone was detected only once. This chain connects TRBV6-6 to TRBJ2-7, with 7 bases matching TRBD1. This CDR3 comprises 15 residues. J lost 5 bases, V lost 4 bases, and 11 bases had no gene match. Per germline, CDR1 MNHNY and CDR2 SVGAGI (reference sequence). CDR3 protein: CASSSQGPQYDEQYF. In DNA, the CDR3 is TGTGCCAGCAGTTCACAGGGGCCCCAATACGACGAGCAGTACTTC.

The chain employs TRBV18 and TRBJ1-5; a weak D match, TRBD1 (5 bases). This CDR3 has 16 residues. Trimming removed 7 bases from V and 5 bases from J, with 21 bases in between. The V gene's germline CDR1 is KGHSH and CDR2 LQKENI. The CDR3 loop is CASFLSGGIGDQPQHF. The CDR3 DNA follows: TGTGCCAGCTTTCTGTCCGGGGGAATTGGGGATCAGCCCCAGCATTTT. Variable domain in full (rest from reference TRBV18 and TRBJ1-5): NAGVMQNPRHLVRRRGQEARLRCSPMKGHSHVYWYRQLPEEGLKFMVYLQKENIIDESGMPKERFSAEFPKEGPSILRIQQVVRGDSAAYFCASFLSGGIGDQPQHFGDGTRLSIL.

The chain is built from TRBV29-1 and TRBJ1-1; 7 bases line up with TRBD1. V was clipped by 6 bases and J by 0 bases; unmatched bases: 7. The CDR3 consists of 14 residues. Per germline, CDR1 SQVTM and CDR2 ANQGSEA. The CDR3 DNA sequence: TGCAGCGTGGACAAGGGGACAGTGAACACTGAAGCTTTCTTT. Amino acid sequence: CSVDKGTVNTEAFF.

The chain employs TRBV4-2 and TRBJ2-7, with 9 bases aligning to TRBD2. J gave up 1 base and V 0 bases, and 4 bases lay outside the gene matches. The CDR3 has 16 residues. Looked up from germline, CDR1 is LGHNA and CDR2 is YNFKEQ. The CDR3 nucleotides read TGTGCCAGCAGCCAAGAATTAGCGGGGGAGTCCTACGAGCAGTACTTC. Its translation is CASSQELAGESYEQYF.

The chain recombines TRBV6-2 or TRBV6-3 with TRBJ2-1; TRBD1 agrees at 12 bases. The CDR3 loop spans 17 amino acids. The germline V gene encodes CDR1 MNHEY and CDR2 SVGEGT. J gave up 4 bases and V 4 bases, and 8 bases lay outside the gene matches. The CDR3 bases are TGTGCCAGCAGTTTGGAGGGACAGGGGGCTTTATACAATGAGCAGTTCTTC. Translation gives CASSLEGQGALYNEQFF.

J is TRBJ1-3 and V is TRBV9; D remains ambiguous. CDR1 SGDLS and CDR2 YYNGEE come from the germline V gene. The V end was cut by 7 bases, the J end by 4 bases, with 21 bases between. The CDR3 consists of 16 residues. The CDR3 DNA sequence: TGTGCCAGCGGGCGGGGAGGGATTGGATCCGGAAACACCATATATTTT. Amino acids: CASGRGGIGSGNTIYF.

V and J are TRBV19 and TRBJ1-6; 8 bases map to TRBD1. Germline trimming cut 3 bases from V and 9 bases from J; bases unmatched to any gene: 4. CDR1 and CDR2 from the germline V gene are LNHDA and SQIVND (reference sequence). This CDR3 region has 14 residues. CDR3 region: CASSMFDRGSPLHF. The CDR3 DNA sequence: TGTGCCAGTAGTATGTTCGACAGGGGTTCACCCCTCCACTTT.

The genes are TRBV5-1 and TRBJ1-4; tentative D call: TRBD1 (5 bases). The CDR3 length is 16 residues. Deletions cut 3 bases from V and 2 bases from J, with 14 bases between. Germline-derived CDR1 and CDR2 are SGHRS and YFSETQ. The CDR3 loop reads CASSYGLGQTNEKLFF. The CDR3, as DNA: TGCGCCAGCAGCTACGGGCTGGGGCAGACTAATGAAAAACTGTTTTTT.

Written as DNA, the CDR3 is TGTGCCAGCAGTCCCGGGACACCGTACGCGGATGAGCAGTTCTTC. Encoded protein: CASSPGTPYADEQFF. This chain connects TRBV7-3 to TRBJ2-1, with a weak D call TRBD1 (6 bases). This CDR3 has 15 amino acids. The V end lost 6 bases, the J end lost 8 bases, and 20 bases lay between the germline ends. Germline assignment: CDR1 SGHTA and CDR2 FQGTGA. Looking up the rest from reference TRBV7-3 and TRBJ2-1 gives the full variable domain: GAGVSQTPSNKVTEKGKYVELRCDPISGHTALYWYRQSLGQGPEFLIYFQGTGAADDSGLPNDRFFAVRPEGSVSTLKIQRTERGDSAVYLCASSPGTPYADEQFFGPGTRLTVL.

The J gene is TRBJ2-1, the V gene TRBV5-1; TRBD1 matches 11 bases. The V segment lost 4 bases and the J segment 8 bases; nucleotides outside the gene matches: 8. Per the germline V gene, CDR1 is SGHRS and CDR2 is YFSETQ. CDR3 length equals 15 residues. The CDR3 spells CASSIRDRGTDEQFF. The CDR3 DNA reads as TGCGCCAGCAGCATACGGGACAGGGGGACCGATGAGCAGTTCTTC.

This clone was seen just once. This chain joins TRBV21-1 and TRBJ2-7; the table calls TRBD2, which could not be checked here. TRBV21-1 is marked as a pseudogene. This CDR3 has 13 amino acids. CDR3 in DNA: TGTGCCAGCAGCAAAGCCCGGGGCTACGAGCAGTACTTC. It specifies CASSKARGYEQYF.

The CDR3 coding sequence is TGTGCCAGCAGCTACCCGGGGGGCCAAGAGACCCAGTACTTC. It is translated as CASSYPGGQETQYF. The chain is built from TRBV5-4 and TRBJ2-5; 7 positions match TRBD2. This CDR3 has 14 residues. After removal of 3 bases from V and 1 base from J, the junction contained 3 bases not matched to a gene. Germline-derived CDR1 and CDR2 are SGHNT and YYREEE (reference sequence).

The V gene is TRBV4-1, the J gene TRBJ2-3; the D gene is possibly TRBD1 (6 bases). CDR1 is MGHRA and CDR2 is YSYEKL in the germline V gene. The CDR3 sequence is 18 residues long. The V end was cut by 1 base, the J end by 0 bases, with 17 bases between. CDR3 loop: CASSQGWGHSPSTDTQYF. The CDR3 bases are TGCGCCAGCAGCCAAGGTTGGGGACACTCACCTAGCACAGATACGCAGTATTTT.

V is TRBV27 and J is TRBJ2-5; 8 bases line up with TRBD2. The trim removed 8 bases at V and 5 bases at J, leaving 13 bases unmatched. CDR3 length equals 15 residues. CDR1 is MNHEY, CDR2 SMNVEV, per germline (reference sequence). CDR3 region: CASRFGGALVETQYF. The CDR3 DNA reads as TGTGCCAGCCGCTTCGGGGGGGCGCTAGTTGAGACCCAGTACTTC.

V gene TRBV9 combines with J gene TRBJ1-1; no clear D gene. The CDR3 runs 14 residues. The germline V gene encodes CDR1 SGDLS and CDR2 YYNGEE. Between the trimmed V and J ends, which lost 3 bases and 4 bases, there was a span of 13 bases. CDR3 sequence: CASSDNGLSTEAFF. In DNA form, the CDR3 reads TGTGCCAGCAGCGATAACGGGTTGAGCACTGAAGCTTTCTTT.

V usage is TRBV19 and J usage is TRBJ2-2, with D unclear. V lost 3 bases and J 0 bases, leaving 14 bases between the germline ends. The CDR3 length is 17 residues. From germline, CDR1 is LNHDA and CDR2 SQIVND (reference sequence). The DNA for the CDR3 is TGTGCCAGTAGTATTGACGAGGCCACCGCGAACACCGGGGAGCTGTTTTTT. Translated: CASSIDEATANTGELFF. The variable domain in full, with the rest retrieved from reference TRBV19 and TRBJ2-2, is DGGITQSPKYLFRKEGQNVTLSCEQNLNHDAMYWYRQDPGQGLRLIYYSQIVNDFQKGDIAEGYSVSREKKESFPLTVTSAQKNPTAFYLCASSIDEATANTGELFFGEGSRLTVL.

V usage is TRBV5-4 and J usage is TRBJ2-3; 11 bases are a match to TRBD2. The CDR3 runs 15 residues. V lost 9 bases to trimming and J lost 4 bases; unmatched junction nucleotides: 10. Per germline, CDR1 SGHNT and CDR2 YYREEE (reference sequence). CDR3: CAMGLAGGRADTQYF. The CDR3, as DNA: TGTGCCATGGGGCTAGCGGGGGGAAGAGCAGATACGCAGTATTTT.

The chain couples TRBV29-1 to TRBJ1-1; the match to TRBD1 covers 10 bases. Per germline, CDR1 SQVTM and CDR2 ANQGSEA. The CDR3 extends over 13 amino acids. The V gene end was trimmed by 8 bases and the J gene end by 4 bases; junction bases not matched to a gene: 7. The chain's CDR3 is CSIEDRGGTEAFF. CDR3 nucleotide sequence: TGCAGCATAGAGGACAGGGGGGGCACTGAAGCTTTCTTT.

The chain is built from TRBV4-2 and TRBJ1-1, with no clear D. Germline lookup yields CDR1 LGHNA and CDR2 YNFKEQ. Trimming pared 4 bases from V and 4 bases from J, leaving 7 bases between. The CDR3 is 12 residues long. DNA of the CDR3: TGTGCCAGCAGCCCCTCGGTCACTGAAGCTTTCTTT. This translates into CASSPSVTEAFF.